This section outlines one T cell receptor beta chain sequence together with its context. Its antigen remains unidentified. Positively selected by magnetic beads, CD4+ and CD8+ cells were purity-checked by flow cytometry. The trim removed 4 bases at V and 7 bases at J, leaving 11 bases unmatched. This CDR3 is 15 amino acids long. Germline V gene sequence: CDR1 SNHLY, CDR2 FYNNEI. This sample is drawn from a study of somatic mutations in cytotoxic T cells in rheumatoid arthritis. Whole-study results and caveats: Rheumatoid arthritis patients showed slight TRBV07 underrepresentation, unadjusted for multiple comparisons.

Assay: immunoSEQ multiplex PCR; the TCRdb copy retains only in-frame clones and omits some. The sample contains approximately 18,000 clones, over 75% of which appear only once. This rearrangement joins TRBV2 to TRBJ2-3; 7 nucleotides agree with TRBD2. The sequenced sample was CD8+ T cells sorted from blood. This clonotype originated in an adult with rheumatoid arthritis. CDR3 sequence: CASSGDYPRGYTQYF. In nucleotides, the CDR3 is TGTGCCAGCAGTGGGGACTATCCACGGGGATATACGCAGTATTTT.